This T cell receptor (beta chain) is from a study of T cells in Graves' hyperthyroidism and ophthalmopathy. In the study overall: Peripheral blood was taken when the disease was first diagnosed, before any treatment began.

Template material for amplifying TCR beta CDR3 regions consisted of RNA transcripts. An initial round of RT-PCR targeting the TCR CDR3 relied on the HTBI primer set. TCRdb reanalysed the multiplex PCR reads using MiXCR and keeps one entry per CDR3 protein. The data contain 400,000 to 550,000 distinct CDR3 sequences, roughly a quarter of them seen just once; the ten biggest clones take up around 11%. This clonotype was counted between two and nine times. Its antigen is currently unknown. Notes on the study in general: By a 13 V-J model, ophthalmopathy was set apart from stable hyperthyroidism. The model predicted ophthalmopathy a median around six months before onset.

V lost 6 bases and J 3 bases, leaving 12 bases between the germline ends. CDR3 length equals 14 residues. Germline V gene lookup returns CDR1 MGHRA and CDR2 YSYEKL. Lactation, pregnancy, other autoimmune disease or uncontrolled infection excluded patients. The receptor's source is a woman between 25 and 40 years old with Graves' ophthalmopathy. Sequencing was performed on blood. V usage is TRBV4-1 and J usage is TRBJ1-5; TRBD1 is a possible D gene (5 bases). This chain's CDR3 is CASSPQGFNQPQHF. As DNA, the CDR3 is TGCGCCAGCAGTCCGCAGGGTTTCAATCAGCCCCAGCATTTT.